Below are 2 T cell receptor beta chains sequenced from a single sample in a study of CD8 T cells in Susac syndrome. The RNA input was about 0.5 to 1 ug, and it was reverse transcribed with random hexamers. TCRdb analysed the immunoSEQ multiplex PCR reads with MiXCR anew, one entry per CDR3 protein. The sample lists some 130,000 distinct CDR3 sequences; 95% were seen once. Sequences were obtained from CD8+ T cells from PBMCs. The receptors come from a human donor with Susac syndrome.

This chain joins TRBV3-1 and TRBJ2-5; 14 nucleotides align to TRBD2. The CDR3 consists of 15 residues. Germline V gives CDR1 LGHDT, CDR2 YNNKEL (reference sequence). After removal of 4 bases from V and 4 bases from J, the junction contained 2 bases not matched to a gene. In DNA, the CDR3 is TGTGCCAGCAGCCCCGGGACTAGCGGGGGAGAGACCCAGTACTTC. It translates to CASSPGTSGGETQYF.

J is TRBJ2-1 and V is TRBV11-3; 7 bases map to TRBD2. The germline CDR1 and CDR2 sequences are SGHNT and YENEEA. Trimming cost V 6 bases and J 0 bases; bases outside gene matches: 8. There are 16 residues in the CDR3. CDR3 bases: TGTGCCAGCAGTGATATAGCGGGTCACTCCTACAATGAGCAGTTCTTC. Its translation: CASSDIAGHSYNEQFF.